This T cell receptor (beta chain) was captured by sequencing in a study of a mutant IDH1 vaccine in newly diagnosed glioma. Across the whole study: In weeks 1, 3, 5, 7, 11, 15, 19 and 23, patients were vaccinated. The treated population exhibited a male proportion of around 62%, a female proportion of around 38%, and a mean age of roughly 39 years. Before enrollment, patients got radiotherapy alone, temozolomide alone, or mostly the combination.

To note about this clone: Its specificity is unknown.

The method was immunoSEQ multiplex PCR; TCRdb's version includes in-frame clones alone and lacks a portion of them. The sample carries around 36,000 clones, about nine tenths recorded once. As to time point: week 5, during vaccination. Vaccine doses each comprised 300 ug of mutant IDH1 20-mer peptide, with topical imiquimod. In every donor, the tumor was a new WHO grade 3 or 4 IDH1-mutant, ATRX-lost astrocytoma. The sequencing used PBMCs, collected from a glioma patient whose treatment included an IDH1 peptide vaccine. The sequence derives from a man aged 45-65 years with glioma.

The CDR3 here is CASSLGQGYYEQYF. In DNA, the CDR3 is TGTGCCAGCAGCTTAGGGCAGGGTTATTACGAGCAGTACTTC. The genes are TRBV11-2 and TRBJ2-7; TRBD1 might be the D (5 bases). CDR1 and CDR2 (germline): SGHAT, FQNNGV. Between the trimmed V and J ends, which lost 1 base and 4 bases, there was a span of 11 bases. This CDR3 has 14 residues. The variable domain in full, completed from reference TRBV11-2 and TRBJ2-7, reads EAGVAQSPRYKIIEKRQSVAFWCNPISGHATLYWYQQILGQGPKLLIQFQNNGVVDDSQLPKDRFSAERLKGVDSTLKIQPAKLEDSAVYLCASSLGQGYYEQYFGPGTRLTVT.